This T cell receptor (beta chain) is from a study of blood T cell repertoires in COVID-19. The CDR3 runs to 15 residues. Per germline, CDR1 SGHRS and CDR2 YFSETQ. V was shortened by 2 bases and J by 2 bases, with 11 bases between the two germline ends. TCRdb keeps only in-frame clones here, not all; method: immunoSEQ multiplex PCR. The data contain over 85,000 clones, 86% of them seen just once; the ten biggest clones take up under 20%. A single count supports this clone. The chain recombines TRBV5-1 with TRBJ1-3; a weak D match, TRBD1 (5 bases). This sequence originates from a woman older than 75 with acute or convalescent COVID-19. The sequenced material came from peripheral blood. DNA of the CDR3: TGCGCCAGCAGCTTAGGGGAGGCCACTGGAAACACCATATATTTT. Encoded protein: CASSLGEATGNTIYF.